One sample yielded the 24 T cell receptor beta chains listed below, sequenced in a study of T cell responses to AZD1222 COVID-19 vaccine. Clones were sequenced by immunoSEQ multiplex PCR, and TCRdb holds only the in-frame ones, with some missing. The sample shows about 110,000 clones, roughly 90% of them seen only once. The sequencing here drew on peripheral blood, taken on day 0 of MenACWY control vaccination. These receptors originate from an adult in good health.

V usage is TRBV20-1 and J usage is TRBJ2-7; tentative D call: TRBD1 (5 bases). V was pared by 3 bases and J by 5 bases, with 11 bases between. The CDR3 is made up of 12 amino acids. Per the germline V gene, CDR1 is DFQATT and CDR2 is SNEGSKA (reference sequence). The CDR3 is CSASSRVDEQYF. The CDR3 DNA sequence: TGCAGTGCTAGTAGCAGGGTCGACGAGCAGTACTTC.

This chain links TRBV11-2 with TRBJ1-1; perhaps TRBD1 as D (5 bases). Germline V gene data show CDR1 as SGHAT and CDR2 as FQNNGV. The CDR3 is 13 residues long. The V end lost 5 bases, the J end lost 8 bases, and 15 bases lay between the germline ends. The CDR3 spells CASSANGGREAFF. The CDR3 DNA follows: TGTGCCAGCAGCGCGAACGGGGGGAGGGAAGCTTTCTTT.

The rearrangement joins TRBV23-1 to TRBJ1-1; possibly TRBD1 for D (6 bases). TRBV23-1 is an ORF, and what it does is uncertain. The V end lost 3 bases, the J end lost 1 base, and 18 bases lay between the germline ends. The CDR3 has 17 amino acids. CDR3 sequence reads: CASSHSLPDRTNTEAFF. The CDR3 coding sequence is TGCGCCAGCAGTCACTCCTTACCAGACAGGACGAACACTGAAGCTTTCTTT.

The chain links TRBV7-2 to TRBJ2-1; 7 bases agree with TRBD1. Unmatched junction bases numbered 9, after V lost 7 bases and J lost 0 bases. Germline V gives CDR1 SGHTA, CDR2 FQGNSA. The CDR3 length is 16 residues. For the CDR3, the DNA is TGTGCCAGCACCCTAAACGGGGACAGCTCCTACAATGAGCAGTTCTTC. It specifies CASTLNGDSSYNEQFF. The full variable domain, in which reference TRBV7-2 and TRBJ2-1 provide the parts outside the CDR3, is GAGVSQSPSNKVTEKGKDVELRCDPISGHTALYWYRQSLGQGLEFLIYFQGNSAPDKSGLPSDRFSAERTGGSVSTLTIQRTQQEDSAVYLCASTLNGDSSYNEQFFGPGTRLTVL.

This clone was detected only a few times. The V call is TRBV19, the J call TRBJ2-2; D might be TRBD1 or TRBD2, each matching 7 bases. This CDR3 contains 14 residues. Trimming pared 6 bases from V and 5 bases from J, leaving 13 bases between. Germline lookup yields CDR1 LNHDA and CDR2 SQIVND (reference sequence). In nucleotides, the CDR3 is TGTGCCAGTAGAGGGAGGGGGCTAACCGGGGAGCTGTTTTTT. It encodes CASRGRGLTGELFF.

This chain connects TRBV28 to TRBJ2-7; the match to TRBD2 covers 8 bases. Germline trimming cut 6 bases from V and 4 bases from J; bases unmatched to any gene: 11. Per germline, CDR1 MDHEN and CDR2 SYDVKM. This CDR3 region has 15 residues. The CDR3: CASSPGGADSYEQYF. The CDR3 bases are TGTGCCAGCAGCCCCGGGGGGGCCGATTCTTACGAGCAGTACTTC. The variable domain in full, completed from reference TRBV28 and TRBJ2-7, reads DVKVTQSSRYLVKRTGEKVFLECVQDMDHENMFWYRQDPGLGLRLIYFSYDVKMKEKGDIPEGYSVSREKKERFSLILESASTNQTSMYLCASSPGGADSYEQYFGPGTRLTVT.

The CDR3 region is CASSYPAATNGYTF. CDR3 in DNA: TGTGCCAGCAGCTATCCGGCAGCAACTAACGGCTACACCTTC. This chain connects TRBV7-9 to TRBJ1-2; D gene unclear. V dropped 4 bases and J dropped 8 bases, with 17 bases sitting between them. The CDR3 consists of 14 residues. The germline CDR1 and CDR2 sequences are SEHNR and FQNEAQ (reference sequence).

The rearrangement uses TRBV2 and TRBJ1-6; TRBD1 aligns across 10 bases. With V trimmed by 7 bases and J by 10 bases, 10 bases remained unmatched. Germline CDR1 reads SNHLY; CDR2 reads FYNNEI. The CDR3 sequence is 15 residues long. CDR3 DNA sequence: TGTGCCAGCAATGGGGACAGGGGAGGTGGCTCACCCCTCCACTTT. Protein: CASNGDRGGGSPLHF.

This clone was seen just once. The gene calls are TRBV24-1 and TRBJ2-3; 9 positions agree with TRBD2. From germline, CDR1 is KGHDR and CDR2 SFDVKD. The V segment lost 5 bases and the J segment 5 bases; nucleotides outside the gene matches: 10. This CDR3 is built from 16 residues. Written as DNA, the CDR3 is TGTGCCACCAGTGGTTGGGTAGCGGGAGCGGTAGATACGCAGTATTTT. Amino acid sequence: CATSGWVAGAVDTQYF.

This clone was seen a single time. The rearrangement uses TRBV27 and TRBJ1-1; 7 bases fit TRBD1. Trimming took 1 base from V and 0 from J; bases not matched to a gene: 11. The CDR3 spans 18 residues. Germline CDR1 reads MNHEY; CDR2 reads SMNVEV (reference sequence). The DNA of the CDR3 is TGTGCCAGCAGTTTATATACCTCCGGGACAGTCATGAACACTGAAGCTTTCTTT. It encodes CASSLYTSGTVMNTEAFF.

This clone was observed a single time. The J gene is TRBJ2-7, the V gene TRBV28; no reliable D call. Germline V gene sequence: CDR1 MDHEN, CDR2 SYDVKM. This CDR3 has 14 amino acids. Trimming cost V 6 bases and J 3 bases, with 15 bases left between them. Here the CDR3 reads CASRPSDRGYEQYF. CDR3 sequence (DNA): TGTGCCAGCAGGCCGTCGGATAGAGGCTACGAGCAGTACTTC.

The chain couples TRBV3-1 (or the pseudogene TRBV3-2) to TRBJ1-4; D might be TRBD1 (5 bases). V dropped 4 bases and J dropped 1 base, with 16 bases sitting between them. CDR1 and CDR2 from the germline V gene are LGHDT and YNNKEL (reference sequence). The CDR3 has 17 amino acids. CDR3 nucleotide sequence: TGTGCCAGCAGCCCCACCGACAGCCGGGGAACTAATGAAAAACTGTTTTTT. Translated: CASSPTDSRGTNEKLFF.

The chain links TRBV28 to TRBJ1-1; D is uncertain. V lost 8 bases and J 4 bases, leaving 17 bases between the germline ends. The CDR3 sequence is 14 residues long. CDR1 is MDHEN, CDR2 SYDVKM, per germline. DNA of the CDR3: TGTGCCAGCCCGAAAAACCCAGACGGCACTGAAGCTTTCTTT. Its protein is CASPKNPDGTEAFF.

This clone was recorded once. The gene calls are TRBV27 and TRBJ1-1; D gene uncertain. CDR1 and CDR2 from the germline V gene are MNHEY and SMNVEV (reference sequence). CDR3 size: 14 residues. Trimming shortened V by 6 bases and J by 6 bases, and 17 bases separated the two germline ends. DNA of the CDR3: TGTGCCAGCAGCCTGGGTCTGGTTGGATCTGAAGCTTTCTTT. As protein: CASSLGLVGSEAFF.

This clone was picked up one time. The genes are TRBV14 and TRBJ2-1; D possibly corresponds to TRBD2 (6 bases). The V and J ends lost 4 bases and 9 bases respectively, with 13 bases between them. The CDR3 is made up of 13 amino acids. CDR1 and CDR2 (germline): SGHDN, FVKESK. Here the CDR3 reads CASSLVEGSEQFF. CDR3 nucleotides: TGTGCCAGCAGCCTCGTGGAGGGCAGTGAGCAGTTCTTC.

The chain couples TRBV28 to TRBJ1-1; D might be TRBD1 (6 bases). The CDR3 extends over 13 amino acids. V was shortened by 7 bases and J by 1 base, with 10 bases between the two germline ends. In germline, CDR1 is MDHEN, CDR2 SYDVKM. The CDR3 sequence is CASNEGGNTEAFF. CDR3 bases: TGTGCCAGCAACGAAGGGGGGAACACTGAAGCTTTCTTT.

The gene calls are TRBV9 and TRBJ1-5; 7 positions match TRBD1. The J segment lost 3 bases and the V segment lost 3 bases, leaving 6 bases of the junction unmatched. Germline V lookup: CDR1 SGDLS, CDR2 YYNGEE. This CDR3 has 15 residues. The CDR3 loop is CASSATGTDNQPQHF. In DNA, the CDR3 is TGTGCCAGCAGCGCAACCGGGACAGACAATCAGCCCCAGCATTTT.

V gene TRBV27 combines with J gene TRBJ1-1, with a tentative D call TRBD1 (6 bases). Germline V lookup: CDR1 MNHEY, CDR2 SMNVEV (reference sequence). The V end was cut by 0 bases, the J end by 1 base, with 9 bases between. The CDR3 length is 15 residues. The CDR3 reads CASSLSLRGNTEAFF. CDR3 in DNA: TGTGCCAGCAGTTTATCGCTCAGGGGGAACACTGAAGCTTTCTTT.

The chain is built from TRBV19 and TRBJ2-3, with D possibly matching TRBD2 (6 bases). With 7 bases removed from V and 2 bases from J, the gap between germline ends came to 16 bases. CDR1 is LNHDA and CDR2 is SQIVND in the germline V gene (reference sequence). CDR3 size: 15 residues. This CDR3 is CASKGTRDFTDTQYF. In DNA form, the CDR3 reads TGTGCCAGTAAGGGGACTCGGGATTTCACAGATACGCAGTATTTT.

This CDR3 reads CASSQDHDKTEKLFF. The CDR3 coding sequence is TGCGCCAGCAGCCAAGACCACGACAAGACTGAAAAACTGTTTTTT. This sequence joins TRBV4-1 and TRBJ1-4; D is unresolved. This CDR3 contains 15 residues. The V end lost 0 bases, the J end lost 7 bases, and 12 bases lay between the germline ends. Germline CDR1 reads MGHRA; CDR2 reads YSYEKL.

This chain uses TRBV3-1 (or the pseudogene TRBV3-2) with TRBJ2-7; the match to TRBD1 covers 7 bases. Trimming at V came to 2 bases and at J to 7 bases, leaving 14 bases not matched to a gene. The CDR3 totals 16 residues. Germline loops: CDR1 LGHDT, CDR2 YNNKEL (reference sequence). The CDR3 spells CASSQHHGTASSEQYF. The CDR3, as DNA: TGTGCCAGCAGCCAACACCACGGGACAGCGTCTAGTGAGCAGTACTTC.

This sequence joins TRBV4-1 and TRBJ1-2; unclear D gene. CDR1 and CDR2 (germline): MGHRA, YSYEKL. Trimming cost V 0 bases and J 1 base, with 6 bases left between them. CDR3 size: 14 residues. CDR3 nucleotide sequence: TGCGCCAGCAGCCAAGACGAGAGTAACTATGGCTACACCTTC. It yields the protein CASSQDESNYGYTF.

The V and J genes are TRBV29-1 and TRBJ1-1; D ambiguous. Germline CDR1 reads SQVTM; CDR2 reads ANQGSEA. The CDR3 runs 13 residues. With 4 bases removed from V and 0 bases from J, the gap between germline ends came to 9 bases. The CDR3, as DNA: TGCAGCGTTGTCGTGACACTGAACACTGAAGCTTTCTTT. Amino acid sequence: CSVVVTLNTEAFF.

The chain carries TRBV18 and TRBJ2-4; the D call may be TRBD1 or TRBD2 (5 bases each). This CDR3 has 15 amino acids. CDR1 is KGHSH and CDR2 is LQKENI in the germline V gene. The ends were cut back, 6 bases at V and 0 bases at J, with 12 bases in the middle. The CDR3 reads CASSRDALAKNIQYF. In nucleotides, the CDR3 is TGTGCCAGCTCTAGGGACGCTCTAGCCAAAAACATTCAGTACTTC.